Following are 12 T cell receptor beta chains from one sample sequenced in a study of blood T cell repertoires in COVID-19. Assay: immunoSEQ multiplex PCR; the TCRdb copy retains only in-frame clones and omits some. This table has 300,000 to 450,000 clones, around 90% appearing once. Sequenced: peripheral blood. Source of these receptors: a woman aged 25 to 45 with COVID-19, enrolled during active disease.

The chain recombines TRBV11-3 with TRBJ2-3; the match to TRBD1 covers 7 bases. The CDR3 is 17 residues long. J was trimmed by 0 bases and V by 4 bases; bases with no gene match: 10. Germline lookup yields CDR1 SGHNT and CDR2 YENEEA. This CDR3 reads CASSYSATGLSTDTQYF. In nucleotides, the CDR3 is TGTGCCAGCAGCTACTCGGCGACAGGGCTAAGCACAGATACGCAGTATTTT.

This sequence joins TRBV29-1 and TRBJ2-6; 9 bases agree with TRBD1. V lost 0 bases and J lost 1; bases outside the gene matches: 7. Germline V gene sequence: CDR1 SQVTM, CDR2 ANQGSEA. This CDR3 region has 18 residues. Here the CDR3 DNA reads TGCAGCGTTGAAGATCGGCCGGACAGGGGTTCTGGGGCCAACGTCCTGACTTTC. Translated, it gives CSVEDRPDRGSGANVLTF.

V is TRBV11-3 and J is TRBJ1-4; 9 bases agree with TRBD1. The CDR3 spans 16 residues. The J segment lost 8 bases and the V segment lost 0 bases, leaving 7 bases of the junction unmatched. The germline CDR1 and CDR2 sequences are SGHNT and YENEEA. The CDR3 sequence: CASSLDHRGRWEKLFF. CDR3 coding DNA: TGTGCCAGCAGCTTAGATCACAGGGGGCGCTGGGAAAAACTGTTTTTT.

This chain joins TRBV28 and TRBJ2-2; 7 bases are shared with TRBD1. The CDR3 runs to 15 residues. Losses at the gene ends were 5 bases for V and 3 bases for J; bases not matched to a gene: 6. Germline CDR1 and CDR2: MDHEN and SYDVKM. The CDR3 bases are TGTGCCAGCAGTGCATACAGGGGACACACCGGGGAGCTGTTTTTT. Its translation: CASSAYRGHTGELFF. The whole variable domain, remainder taken from reference TRBV28 and TRBJ2-2, is DVKVTQSSRYLVKRTGEKVFLECVQDMDHENMFWYRQDPGLGLRLIYFSYDVKMKEKGDIPEGYSVSREKKERFSLILESASTNQTSMYLCASSAYRGHTGELFFGEGSRLTVL.

This clone occurred a few times. The chain is built from TRBV6-4 and TRBJ2-3; D possibly corresponds to TRBD2 (6 bases). The V gene's germline CDR1 is MRHNA and CDR2 SNTAGT. Trimming cost V 0 bases and J 6 bases, with 10 bases left between them. The CDR3 runs to 14 residues. The CDR3 loop is CASSDSLASDTQYF. The CDR3 region has the DNA TGTGCCAGCAGTGACTCCCTAGCGTCGGATACGCAGTATTTT.

This chain links TRBV6-6 with TRBJ1-6; D is undetermined. Germline assignment: CDR1 MNHNY and CDR2 SVGAGI (reference sequence). The CDR3 totals 14 residues. V lost 0 bases, J lost 8 bases, and 8 bases lay in between. In DNA, the CDR3 is TGTGCCAGCAGTTACTCCCTTAGTGATTCACCCCTCCACTTT. This gives the protein CASSYSLSDSPLHF.

The chain links TRBV21-1 to TRBJ1-1; the table's D call, TRBD1, was not checked against the DNA. TRBV21-1 counts as a pseudogene. The CDR3 loop spans 18 amino acids. The chain's CDR3 is CASSKALSLTGENTEAFF. The CDR3, as DNA: TGTGCCAGCAGCAAAGCGCTTTCCCTGACAGGGGAGAACACTGAAGCTTTCTTT.

The CDR3 DNA is TGTGCCAGCAGCTCGGACAGGGTAAATGAAAAACTGTTTTTT. It is translated as CASSSDRVNEKLFF. The chain combines TRBV7-2 with TRBJ1-4, with 8 bases that match TRBD1. V shed 4 bases, J shed 5 bases, and the junction held 3 bases outside the gene matches. CDR1 and CDR2 (germline): SGHTA, FQGNSA. The CDR3 has 14 residues.

The chain couples TRBV6-4 to TRBJ2-6; the D gene is possibly TRBD1 (5 bases). Trimming took off 4 bases at V and 2 bases at J, with 18 bases between the two ends. The CDR3 totals 18 residues. Germline CDR1 is MRHNA and CDR2 is SNTAGT. The CDR3 is CASSVGQGRSAGANVLTF. CDR3 in DNA: TGTGCCAGCAGTGTCGGCCAGGGAAGATCGGCTGGGGCCAACGTCCTGACTTTC.

V and J are TRBV28 and TRBJ1-5; D may be TRBD1 (5 bases). In germline, CDR1 is MDHEN, CDR2 SYDVKM. The CDR3 covers 15 residues. The V and J ends lost 3 bases and 5 bases respectively, with 14 bases between them. The CDR3, as DNA: TGTGCCAGCAGTTTTAGGGGCCGTGGCTATCAGCCCCAGCATTTT. It encodes CASSFRGRGYQPQHF.

The V gene is TRBV7-2, the J gene TRBJ1-2; 7 bases map to TRBD1. This CDR3 has 15 amino acids. J was trimmed by 6 bases and V by 1 base; bases with no gene match: 8. The germline gives CDR1 SGHTA, CDR2 FQGNSA. The CDR3 DNA reads as TGTGCCAGCAGCTTAGGACCCACAGGGGAGGATGGCTACACCTTC. Protein product: CASSLGPTGEDGYTF.

The chain combines TRBV3-1 (or the pseudogene TRBV3-2) with TRBJ2-5; D is unclear. This CDR3 spans 12 amino acids. Trimming removed 1 base at V and 5 bases at J, with 5 bases between. Germline V gene data show CDR1 as LGHDT and CDR2 as YNNKEL (reference sequence). The CDR3 protein is CASSQAEETQYF. In nucleotides, the CDR3 is TGTGCCAGCAGCCAAGCGGAGGAGACCCAGTACTTC.